Shown below are 18 T cell receptor beta chains from a single sample sequenced in a study of T cell clones after liver transplantation. The table came from immunoSEQ multiplex PCR; TCRdb's copy has only in-frame clones and leaves some out. The sample contains roughly 100,000 clones, around 80% of which appear only once. The starting material was CD4+ T cells from blood, obtained around 49 months after liver transplant. The receptor source for this set is a human patient who received a liver transplant. These T cells may partly come from the graft donor.

The chain recombines TRBV4-3 with TRBJ2-1; 9 positions match TRBD1. There are 15 residues in the CDR3. CDR1 and CDR2 from the germline V gene are LGHNA and YSLEER. Trimming took 1 base from V and 8 from J; bases not matched to a gene: 6. CDR3 region: CASSQVQGAAYEQFF. Here the CDR3 DNA reads TGCGCCAGCAGCCAAGTACAGGGGGCAGCATATGAGCAGTTCTTC.

V usage is TRBV6-1 and J usage is TRBJ2-5; possible D gene TRBD2, 5 bases. The J call may be wrong; the DNA end is better matched by TRBJ2-7. CDR3 length: 13 residues. Germline loops: CDR1 MNHNS, CDR2 SASEGT. CDR3 coding DNA: TGTGCCAGCACGCGGGTGGGTCGGGACGAGCAGTACTTC. It is translated as CASTRVGRDEQYF.

This clone was recorded only once. The CDR3 coding sequence is TGTGCCAGTAGTAGGGCCGGCAGGAACACTGAAGCTTTCTTT. Its protein is CASSRAGRNTEAFF. The chain uses TRBV19 and TRBJ1-1; D ambiguous. The CDR3 extends over 14 amino acids. Germline CDR1 reads LNHDA; CDR2 reads SQIVND (reference sequence). V was shortened by 4 bases and J by 1 base, with 10 bases between the two germline ends.

This chain joins TRBV19 and TRBJ1-5; 9 bases match TRBD1. The CDR3 runs to 16 residues. V was clipped by 10 bases and J by 1 base; unmatched bases: 11. The germline V gene has CDR1 LNHDA and CDR2 SQIVND (reference sequence). The DNA for the CDR3 is TGTGCCACTGGGATCGGAGGGACAGGGAGCAATCAGCCCCAGCATTTT. This encodes CATGIGGTGSNQPQHF.

The chain employs TRBV7-9 and TRBJ1-6, with 7 bases matching TRBD1. Germline V gene lookup returns CDR1 SEHNR and CDR2 FQNEAQ (reference sequence). The trim removed 3 bases at V and 7 bases at J, leaving 3 bases unmatched. The CDR3 consists of 14 residues. CDR3 sequence reads: CASSFRGINSPLHF. The DNA for the CDR3 is TGTGCCAGCAGCTTCAGGGGGATCAATTCACCCCTCCACTTT.

This chain joins TRBV28 and TRBJ2-4; D is ambiguous. Per germline, CDR1 MDHEN and CDR2 SYDVKM. The CDR3 runs 13 residues. Trimming shortened V by 8 bases and J by 10 bases, and 18 bases separated the two germline ends. DNA of the CDR3: TGTGCCAGCCTGGGTGACACCCCTCCGATTCAGTACTTC. Residues: CASLGDTPPIQYF.

The rearrangement links TRBV7-2 to TRBJ2-7; D gene unclear. CDR3 length equals 14 residues. V dropped 5 bases and J dropped 3 bases, with 14 bases sitting between them. Germline V gives CDR1 SGHTA, CDR2 FQGNSA. CDR3 region: CASSNPWVSYEQYF. CDR3 bases: TGTGCCAGCAGCAACCCTTGGGTTAGCTACGAGCAGTACTTC.

The chain is built from TRBV9 and TRBJ1-6; weak D call: TRBD1 (6 bases). CDR3 length equals 16 residues. The V end lost 2 bases, the J end lost 13 bases, and 22 bases lay between the germline ends. From germline, CDR1 is SGDLS and CDR2 YYNGEE. The CDR3: CASSVAETGSRSPLHF. CDR3 bases: TGTGCCAGCAGCGTCGCCGAGACAGGTTCGAGGTCGCCCCTCCACTTT.

CDR3 amino acids: CSATTGGAFF. CDR3 nucleotides: TGCAGTGCTACGACAGGTGGGGCTTTCTTT. The gene calls are TRBV20-1 and TRBJ1-1; D perhaps matches TRBD1 (6 bases). The CDR3 has 10 residues. CDR1 and CDR2 (germline): DFQATT, SNEGSKA (reference sequence). V lost 4 bases to trimming and J lost 11 bases, with 11 bases between them.

This rearrangement joins TRBV9 to TRBJ1-1; no clear D gene. This CDR3 comprises 15 residues. Germline-derived CDR1 and CDR2 are SGDLS and YYNGEE. V lost 3 bases to trimming and J lost 1 base, with 13 bases between them. CDR3 amino acids: CASSGAGNPNTEAFF. CDR3 DNA sequence: TGTGCCAGCAGCGGCGCCGGCAACCCGAACACTGAAGCTTTCTTT.

This clone appeared a single time. This chain links TRBV7-2 with TRBJ1-2, with 10 bases lining up with TRBD1. V dropped 5 bases and J dropped 9; count of bases not matched to a gene: 9. In germline, CDR1 is SGHTA, CDR2 FQGNSA. This CDR3 is 14 amino acids long. Written as DNA, the CDR3 is TGTGCCAGCAGCCCATCGACAGGGGGCCGGAGCTACACCTTC. This sequence encodes CASSPSTGGRSYTF.

This clone is medium-sized within its sample. V gene TRBV4-2 combines with J gene TRBJ1-1; 10 bases align to TRBD1. The CDR3 has 15 residues. The germline V gene encodes CDR1 LGHNA and CDR2 YNFKEQ. V lost 1 base to trimming and J lost 7 bases; unmatched junction nucleotides: 6. The CDR3 nucleotides read TGTGCCAGCAGCCAAGTGGGACAGGGGACCATTGAAGCTTTCTTT. This sequence encodes CASSQVGQGTIEAFF.

This chain uses TRBV19 with TRBJ1-4, with a possible D match to TRBD1 (5 bases). This CDR3 has 15 residues. V shed 7 bases and J shed 6 bases, with 18 bases lying between them. The germline V gene has CDR1 LNHDA and CDR2 SQIVND (reference sequence). CDR3 sequence: CASTGDAQKYEKLFF. The DNA of the CDR3 is TGTGCCAGTACCGGGGACGCCCAGAAGTATGAAAAACTGTTTTTT.

The chain recombines TRBV19 with TRBJ1-1; no clear D gene. V gave up 2 bases and J gave up 3 bases, with 13 bases separating them. Germline lookup yields CDR1 LNHDA and CDR2 SQIVND (reference sequence). This CDR3 comprises 15 residues. The CDR3 coding sequence is TGTGCCAGTAGTATACCCCGGGCACTACACACTGAAGCTTTCTTT. Its translation is CASSIPRALHTEAFF. Supplemented by reference TRBV19 and TRBJ1-1, the full variable domain reads DGGITQSPKYLFRKEGQNVTLSCEQNLNHDAMYWYRQDPGQGLRLIYYSQIVNDFQKGDIAEGYSVSREKKESFPLTVTSAQKNPTAFYLCASSIPRALHTEAFFGQGTRLTVV.

The chain recombines TRBV7-2 with TRBJ1-4; D is uncertain. The CDR3 extends over 16 amino acids. Per the germline V gene, CDR1 is SGHTA and CDR2 is FQGNSA. The V gene lost 1 base and the J gene lost 1 base, with 10 bases spanning the gap. CDR3 sequence (DNA): TGTGCCAGCAGCTTAGAGCGCACAGTAACTAATGAAAAACTGTTTTTT. As protein: CASSLERTVTNEKLFF.

The gene calls are TRBV5-1 and TRBJ1-1, with TRBD1 matching 8 bases. Trimming at V came to 4 bases and at J to 1 base, leaving 3 bases not matched to a gene. The CDR3 runs to 14 residues. The germline CDR1 and CDR2 sequences are SGHRS and YFSETQ. CDR3 sequence (DNA): TGCGCCAGCAGCCAGCAGGGGGCGAACACTGAAGCTTTCTTT. Encoded protein: CASSQQGANTEAFF.

The rearrangement links TRBV19 to TRBJ1-5, with TRBD1 matching over 7 bases. V trimming: 5 bases; J trimming: 9 bases; junction bases outside the gene matches: 13. CDR1 is LNHDA, CDR2 SQIVND, per germline (reference sequence). The CDR3 loop spans 15 amino acids. The chain's CDR3 is CASSGDRSSGGPQHF. CDR3 DNA sequence: TGTGCCAGTAGTGGAGACAGGTCCTCAGGGGGGCCCCAGCATTTT. The full variable domain, its missing parts supplied by reference TRBV19 and TRBJ1-5, is DGGITQSPKYLFRKEGQNVTLSCEQNLNHDAMYWYRQDPGQGLRLIYYSQIVNDFQKGDIAEGYSVSREKKESFPLTVTSAQKNPTAFYLCASSGDRSSGGPQHFGDGTRLSIL.

The chain employs TRBV7-2 and TRBJ1-2; D remains ambiguous. With 4 bases removed from V and 7 bases from J, the gap between germline ends came to 10 bases. Germline V gene sequence: CDR1 SGHTA, CDR2 FQGNSA. The CDR3 is 12 residues long. For the CDR3, the DNA is TGTGCCAGCAGCTCCTCGGGCTTTGGCTACACCTTC. Translating gives CASSSSGFGYTF. Full variable domain (outside the CDR3, taken from reference TRBV7-2 and TRBJ1-2): GAGVSQSPSNKVTEKGKDVELRCDPISGHTALYWYRQSLGQGLEFLIYFQGNSAPDKSGLPSDRFSAERTGGSVSTLTIQRTQQEDSAVYLCASSSSGFGYTFGSGTRLTVV.